The T cell receptor beta chain described here comes from a study of cytomegalovirus exposure and HLA in healthy donors. Study-level points and caveats: Researchers catalogued 164 TCR beta chains as cytomegalovirus-associated. Cytomegalovirus status, reportedly, was diagnosed with high specificity and sensitivity by the classifier.

Generated by immunoSEQ multiplex PCR, the TCRdb table keeps only in-frame clones and is missing some. The top ten clones hold 9.5% to 15% of a sample with approximately 230,000 clones, approximately 84% of them seen once. V was pared by 4 bases and J by 0 bases, with 16 bases between. The CDR3 runs to 16 residues. Germline V gene lookup returns CDR1 SGHAT and CDR2 FQNNGV. Details on this clone: Antigen unknown.

V is TRBV11-2 and J is TRBJ2-7; no firm D call. Sequenced material: PBMCs. This sequence was found in a man between 18 and 29 years old in good health and CMV-seropositive. CDR3 protein: CASSWSSDKSSYEQYF. Here the CDR3 DNA reads TGTGCCAGCAGCTGGTCCTCTGACAAGAGCTCCTACGAGCAGTACTTC.